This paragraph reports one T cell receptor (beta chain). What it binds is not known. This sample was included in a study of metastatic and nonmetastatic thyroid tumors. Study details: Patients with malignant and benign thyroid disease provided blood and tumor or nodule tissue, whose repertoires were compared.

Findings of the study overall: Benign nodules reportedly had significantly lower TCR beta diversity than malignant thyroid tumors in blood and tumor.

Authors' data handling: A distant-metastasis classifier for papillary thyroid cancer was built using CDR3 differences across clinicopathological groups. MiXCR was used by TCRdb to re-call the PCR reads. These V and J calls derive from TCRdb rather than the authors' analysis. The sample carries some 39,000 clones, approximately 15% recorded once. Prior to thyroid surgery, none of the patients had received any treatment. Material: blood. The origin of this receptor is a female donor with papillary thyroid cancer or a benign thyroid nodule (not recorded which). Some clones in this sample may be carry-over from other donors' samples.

CDR3: CASRDSNQPPHF. The CDR3 nucleotides are TGTGCCAGCAGGGACAGCAATCAGCCCCCTCATTTT. This chain links TRBV6-1 with TRBJ1-5; possibly TRBD1 for D (6 bases). V shed 6 bases and J shed 16 bases, with 19 bases lying between them. The CDR3 spans 12 residues. Germline V CDR1 and CDR2: MNHNS, SASEGT.